These 24 T cell receptor beta chains originate from one sample sequenced in a study of cytomegalovirus exposure and HLA in healthy donors. This PCR relied on a set of 60 Vbeta primers and 13 Jbeta primers. Clones were sequenced by immunoSEQ multiplex PCR, and TCRdb holds only the in-frame ones, with some missing. This table has about 140,000 clones, 60% to 85% appearing once. Sequenced material: PBMCs. The receptors come from a male donor in good health and CMV-seronegative.

The chain joins TRBV5-4 to TRBJ1-2; TRBD1 matches at 12 bases. V dropped 5 bases and J dropped 3; count of bases not matched to a gene: 5. Germline CDR1 SGHNT, CDR2 YYREEE (reference sequence). The CDR3 is 15 residues long. CDR3 residues: CASRSGTGGYYGYTF. The DNA for the CDR3 is TGTGCCAGCAGGTCCGGGACAGGGGGCTACTATGGCTACACCTTC.

The rearrangement uses TRBV6-1 and TRBJ2-7; D is ambiguous. V was clipped by 6 bases and J by 7 bases, with 7 bases between them. There are 10 residues in the CDR3. The germline gives CDR1 MNHNS, CDR2 SASEGT. Here the CDR3 reads CASSRGEQYF. CDR3 sequence (DNA): TGTGCCAGCAGCAGAGGAGAGCAGTACTTC.

This chain joins TRBV5-1 and TRBJ1-4, with D perhaps TRBD1 (6 bases). The V gene's germline CDR1 is SGHRS and CDR2 YFSETQ. V shed 4 bases and J shed 5 bases, with 12 bases lying between them. The CDR3 spans 14 residues. The CDR3 DNA is TGCGCCAGCAGCCTGAATGGACAGAATGAAAAACTGTTTTTT. Protein: CASSLNGQNEKLFF.

The chain couples TRBV7-9 to TRBJ2-7, with 9 bases that match TRBD1. This CDR3 has 17 amino acids. The V gene end was trimmed by 6 bases and the J gene end by 5 bases; junction bases not matched to a gene: 17. Germline V lookup: CDR1 SEHNR, CDR2 FQNEAQ (reference sequence). CDR3 residues: CASSSLVPGQGFHEQYF. The CDR3 bases are TGTGCCAGCAGTTCCCTCGTACCGGGACAGGGCTTTCACGAGCAGTACTTC.

This rearrangement joins TRBV27 to TRBJ2-7; TRBD2 matches at 11 bases. Germline CDR1 is MNHEY and CDR2 is SMNVEV (reference sequence). Losses at the gene ends were 2 bases for V and 1 base for J; bases not matched to a gene: 7. This CDR3 spans 17 amino acids. The CDR3 reads CASSLASGRYMSYEQYF. CDR3 nucleotide sequence: TGTGCCAGCAGTTTAGCTAGCGGGAGGTATATGTCCTACGAGCAGTACTTC.

V usage is TRBV10-3 and J usage is TRBJ2-2; TRBD1 might be the D (6 bases). V was pared by 6 bases and J by 4 bases, with 15 bases between. The CDR3 covers 15 residues. Germline CDR1 and CDR2: ENHRY and SYGVKD. CDR3 region: CAISSTGSLTGELFF. CDR3 nucleotides: TGTGCCATCAGCTCGACAGGTTCTCTCACCGGGGAGCTGTTTTTT.

The V and J genes are TRBV5-4 and TRBJ2-4; tentatively, D is TRBD1 (7 bases). The CDR3 covers 16 residues. The germline V gene encodes CDR1 SGHNT and CDR2 YYREEE (reference sequence). Trimming pared 4 bases from V and 0 bases from J, leaving 14 bases between. DNA for the CDR3: TGTGCCAGCAGCGGGGGGACAGCCCTAGCCAAAAACATTCAGTACTTC. It encodes CASSGGTALAKNIQYF.

The chain recombines TRBV2 with TRBJ1-5; tentative D call: TRBD1 (6 bases). Germline CDR1 is SNHLY and CDR2 is FYNNEI. With 4 bases removed from V and 4 bases from J, the gap between germline ends came to 17 bases. The CDR3 is 16 amino acids. In DNA, the CDR3 is TGTGCCAGCAGTGTGTCGTCAACAGGGTCTAATCAGCCCCAGCATTTT. This codes for CASSVSSTGSNQPQHF.

The chain carries TRBV29-1 and TRBJ1-3; no definite D call. Germline-derived CDR1 and CDR2 are SQVTM and ANQGSEA. This CDR3 comprises 13 residues. Trimming left V 4 bases short and J 3 bases short, with 10 bases between. CDR3 residues: CSVGVSGGNTIYF. The CDR3 DNA sequence: TGCAGCGTTGGGGTATCGGGTGGAAACACCATATATTTT. The whole variable domain, filled in from reference TRBV29-1 and TRBJ1-3, reads SAVISQKPSRDICQRGTSLTIQCQVDSQVTMMFWYRQQPGQSLTLIATANQGSEATYESGFVIDKFPISRPNLTFSTLTVSNMSPEDSSIYLCSVGVSGGNTIYFGEGSWLTVV.

This clone was seen more than once but under ten times. This chain connects TRBV4-3 to TRBJ1-3; TRBD1 agrees at 12 bases. J lost 7 bases, V lost 5 bases, and 6 bases had no gene match. The CDR3 has 15 amino acids. Looked up from germline, CDR1 is LGHNA and CDR2 is YSLEER. The CDR3 DNA reads TGCGCCAGCAGCTCCACGGGGACAGGGGGCAACACCATATATTTT. Its protein product is CASSSTGTGGNTIYF.

The chain joins TRBV19 to TRBJ1-5; 8 nucleotides align to TRBD1. J gave up 7 bases and V 7 bases, and 9 bases lay outside the gene matches. Per the germline V gene, CDR1 is LNHDA and CDR2 is SQIVND (reference sequence). The CDR3 is 14 residues long. CDR3 bases: TGTGCCAGTAAGGGGCAGGGGGCGGGCCAGCCCCAGCATTTT. It codes for CASKGQGAGQPQHF.

In this sample, this clone turned up a few times. The genes are TRBV7-8 and TRBJ1-5; tentative D call: TRBD1 (6 bases). Germline CDR1 is SGHVS and CDR2 is FQNEAQ. The length of the CDR3 is 16 residues. Trimming shortened V by 2 bases and J by 3 bases, and 14 bases separated the two germline ends. The CDR3 DNA sequence: TGTGCCAGCAGCTTATTCGACAGGACGCCCAATCAGCCCCAGCATTTT. Translation: CASSLFDRTPNQPQHF.

The rearrangement links TRBV6-4 to TRBJ1-1; 7 bases are a match to TRBD1. Trimming cost V 4 bases and J 3 bases; bases outside gene matches: 2. The CDR3 covers 13 residues. CDR1 is MRHNA and CDR2 is SNTAGT in the germline V gene. CDR3 amino acids: CASSGDRDTEAFF. The DNA for the CDR3 is TGTGCCAGCAGTGGGGACAGAGACACTGAAGCTTTCTTT.

The chain links TRBV2 to TRBJ1-2, with 7 bases aligning to TRBD1. The germline V gene encodes CDR1 SNHLY and CDR2 FYNNEI. The J segment lost 4 bases and the V segment lost 3 bases, leaving 5 bases of the junction unmatched. The CDR3 is 14 amino acids. Here the CDR3 DNA reads TGTGCCAGCAGTGAGACAGGGATCCGCTATGGCTACACCTTC. It is translated as CASSETGIRYGYTF.

This clone was picked up a small number of times. The chain links TRBV4-1 to TRBJ1-3; D gene unclear. CDR1 is MGHRA and CDR2 is YSYEKL in the germline V gene. The V and J ends lost 0 bases and 0 bases respectively, with 3 bases between them. The CDR3 totals 14 residues. The CDR3 here is CASSQDSSGNTIYF. The CDR3 DNA sequence: TGCGCCAGCAGCCAAGACAGCTCTGGAAACACCATATATTTT.

This clone turned up a few times. The chain combines TRBV7-6 with TRBJ1-3, with a possible D match to TRBD1 (5 bases). V was trimmed by 5 bases and J by 2 bases, leaving 10 bases between them. Germline values: CDR1 SGHVS, CDR2 FNYEAQ. The CDR3 is made up of 14 amino acids. In nucleotides, the CDR3 is TGTGCCAGCAGCCCAGGGATAACTGGAAACACCATATATTTT. Protein product: CASSPGITGNTIYF.

The CDR3 protein is CASSPGLAGGSEQYF. The CDR3 region has the DNA TGTGCCAGCTCACCAGGGTTGGCAGGGGGGTCCGAGCAGTACTTC. The chain joins TRBV18 to TRBJ2-7; D may be TRBD1 (7 bases). Trimming removed 2 bases at V and 6 bases at J, with 17 bases between. Germline V gives CDR1 KGHSH, CDR2 LQKENI. The CDR3 loop spans 15 amino acids.

The chain couples TRBV4-3 to TRBJ1-1, with D maybe TRBD1 (5 bases). The length of the CDR3 is 14 residues. Germline loops: CDR1 LGHNA, CDR2 YSLEER. Trimming removed 4 bases from V and 3 bases from J, with 12 bases in between. CDR3: CASSPIGVHTEAFF. The CDR3 coding sequence is TGCGCCAGCAGCCCGATAGGGGTTCACACTGAAGCTTTCTTT.

The V call is TRBV5-1, the J call TRBJ1-5, with a weak D call TRBD1 (6 bases). CDR1 and CDR2 from the germline V gene are SGHRS and YFSETQ. V was cut by 5 bases and J by 5 bases, with 11 bases left in between. This CDR3 is built from 13 residues. This CDR3 is CASRLGTHQPQHF. CDR3 DNA sequence: TGCGCCAGCAGACTCGGGACACATCAGCCCCAGCATTTT.

The V and J genes are TRBV2 and TRBJ2-7; 9 nucleotides align to TRBD2. Germline V gene lookup returns CDR1 SNHLY and CDR2 FYNNEI. The V gene end was trimmed by 6 bases and the J gene end by 6 bases; junction bases not matched to a gene: 6. The CDR3 loop spans 13 amino acids. CDR3 amino acids: CASRGLARSEQYF. In nucleotides, the CDR3 is TGTGCCAGCAGAGGACTAGCGAGGTCCGAGCAGTACTTC.

This rearrangement joins TRBV29-1 to TRBJ1-1; D not resolved. Germline lookup yields CDR1 SQVTM and CDR2 ANQGSEA. Trimming removed 7 bases from V and 3 bases from J, with 18 bases in between. The CDR3 runs 14 residues. The CDR3 DNA sequence: TGCAGCGCCCCCCCCCGGGGTACGGACACTGAAGCTTTCTTT. Translating it yields CSAPPRGTDTEAFF. Combining the CDR3 with reference TRBV29-1 and TRBJ1-1 gives the whole variable domain SAVISQKPSRDICQRGTSLTIQCQVDSQVTMMFWYRQQPGQSLTLIATANQGSEATYESGFVIDKFPISRPNLTFSTLTVSNMSPEDSSIYLCSAPPRGTDTEAFFGQGTRLTVV.

This clone came up a few times. This sequence joins TRBV7-9 and TRBJ2-1; D might be TRBD1 (7 bases). Trimming removed 3 bases at V and 7 bases at J, with 16 bases between. This CDR3 contains 15 residues. Germline loops: CDR1 SEHNR, CDR2 FQNEAQ (reference sequence). Written as DNA, the CDR3 is TGTGCCAGCAGCTTCGAAGGGGGCGCGGGGAATGAGCAGTTCTTC. It specifies CASSFEGGAGNEQFF.

CDR3 amino acids: CASSQSAGVEQYF. In DNA, the CDR3 is TGTGCCAGCAGCCAATCGGCCGGGGTCGAGCAGTACTTC. J is TRBJ2-7 and V is TRBV16; D perhaps matches TRBD2 (5 bases). Germline V lookup: CDR1 KGHSY, CDR2 FQNENV. Between the trimmed V and J ends, which lost 0 bases and 6 bases, there was a span of 9 bases. This CDR3 region has 13 residues.

CDR3 sequence reads: CASSYSSTGLNQPQHF. The CDR3 coding sequence is TGTGCCAGCAGTTACTCGAGTACAGGGCTTAATCAGCCCCAGCATTTT. The chain combines TRBV6-5 with TRBJ1-5; TRBD1 might be the D (6 bases). Trimming pared 0 bases from V and 4 bases from J, leaving 13 bases between. From germline, CDR1 is MNHEY and CDR2 SVGAGI. The CDR3 has 16 amino acids.